This is a list of T cell receptor beta chains from one sample in a study of blood T cell repertoires in COVID-19. Only in-frame clones appear in the TCRdb table, and some are missing; sequencing was by immunoSEQ multiplex PCR. Of some 300,000 clones listed, about 90% are singletons. The source material was PBMCs or T cells enriched from blood (not recorded which). Receptor source: a woman under 40 who had recovered from COVID-19. Both conserved end residues are part of each CDR3. The order of the fields is V gene, D gene, clone size, J gene, CDR3 DNA, CDR3 protein. D genes are given only for firm matches. The size of a clone is reported for some rows only, either as once, few or many, or as a class for expanded clones.

>TRBV6-5|.|.|TRBJ1-2
TGTGCCAGCAGTTATGCGGGACCGGCACGTGGTTTTGGCTACACCTTC
CASSYAGPARGFGYTF
>TRBV16|.|once|TRBJ1-5
TGTGCCAGCAGCCAAGGGTCAGGGATAAATCAGCCCCAGCATTTT
CASSQGSGINQPQHF
>TRBV5-1|TRBD1|.|TRBJ1-3
TGCGCCTCCAGGGACAGCTCTGGAAACACCATATATTTT
CASRDSSGNTIYF
>TRBV29-1|.|.|TRBJ2-1
TGCAGCGTTGAGATCCAGAGTGAGGCGTACAATGAGCAGTTCTTC
CSVEIQSEAYNEQFF
>TRBV5-1|.|.|TRBJ1-5
TGCGCCAGCAAAGCCGGGACGGGGGATCAGCCCCAGCATTTT
CASKAGTGDQPQHF
>TRBV27|TRBD1|.|TRBJ1-3
TGTGCCAGCAAATTAAGGGGGCTGGCTGGAAACACCATATATTTT
CASKLRGLAGNTIYF
>TRBV6-4|TRBD2|many|TRBJ2-1
TGTGCCAGCAGTGACTCAGCGGGAGGTTACAATGAGCAGTTCTTC
CASSDSAGGYNEQFF
>TRBV6-2/TRBV6-3|.|.|TRBJ2-1
TGTGCCAGCAGTTACTCGATGGGGGAGGTAGCCGCCCCCTACAATGAGCAGTTCTTC
CASSYSMGEVAAPYNEQFF
>TRBV28|TRBD1|once|TRBJ2-7
TGTGCCAGCAGTTCGCCAGGGACAGGGTATGCCTACGAGCAGTACTTC
CASSSPGTGYAYEQYF
>TRBV28|TRBD2|.|TRBJ2-7
TGTGCCAGCGGGGCGGGAGGGCCCTTGGGGGGCGAGCAGTACTTC
CASGAGGPLGGEQYF
>TRBV11-3|TRBD1|.|TRBJ2-1
TGTGCCAGCAGCCCGGGACAGGGTAGCTCCAATGAGCAGTTCTTC
CASSPGQGSSNEQFF
>TRBV18|.|.|TRBJ2-6
TGTGCCAGCTCACCTACAAACTCTGGGGCCAACGTCCTGACTTTC
CASSPTNSGANVLTF
>TRBV12-3/TRBV12-4|.|.|TRBJ2-4
TGTGCCAGCAGTTTCGGCGGGAAAAACATTCAGTACTTC
CASSFGGKNIQYF
>TRBV5-6|TRBD1|.|TRBJ1-1
TGTGCCAGCAGCTTGACTACAGGGGTCCGGGGCACTGAAGCTTTCTTT
CASSLTTGVRGTEAFF
>TRBV4-2|.|.|TRBJ1-2
TGTGCCAGCAGCCAAGAAAGACAGACTCTTAACTATGGCTACACCTTC
CASSQERQTLNYGYTF
>TRBV5-6|TRBD1|many|TRBJ1-6
TGTGCCAGCAGCCTGCCGGGACAGAGTAATTCACCCCTCCACTTT
CASSLPGQSNSPLHF
>TRBV5-1|TRBD2|.|TRBJ2-1
TGCGCCAGCAGCTTGGCCACGGGACTAGATTACAATGAGCAGTTCTTC
CASSLATGLDYNEQFF
>TRBV28|.|.|TRBJ1-5
TGTGCCAGCAGTTTTGAACAGAGCAATCAGCCCCAGCATTTT
CASSFEQSNQPQHF
>TRBV11-1|.|.|TRBJ2-1
TGTGCCAGCAGCTTACTACAGGTGGGGGGTGAGCAGTTCTTC
CASSLLQVGGEQFF
>TRBV3-1/TRBV3-2|.|.|TRBJ1-5
TGTGCCAGCAGCCAAGGACGCACTAATAGCAATCAGCCCCAGCATTTT
CASSQGRTNSNQPQHF